This TCR beta chain stems from a study of identical twins. Notes on the study in general: Memory repertoires lacked the insertion deficit that abundant cord blood beta clonotypes showed.

In TCRdb, the 5' RACE reads were re-called with MiXCR into one record per CDR3 protein. The table shows a few hundred thousand distinct CDR3 sequences, with about 12% occurring only once. Donors uniformly comprised healthy Caucasians. This clonotype was recorded a few times. The antigen is undetermined. Germline V lookup: CDR1 SGHRS, CDR2 YFSETQ. Trimming shortened V by 4 bases and J by 4 bases, and 15 bases separated the two germline ends. The CDR3 totals 14 residues. The data also belong to a second study, concerning yellow fever vaccine responses in identical twins. That paper adds: Reportedly, twins' vaccine T cell responses looked partly convergent and partly personalized.

The gene calls are TRBV5-1 and TRBJ2-7; D remains unclear. The sequencing sample was made of memory (CD45RO+) T cells sorted from blood. The clonotype comes from a woman younger than 30 in good health. The CDR3: CASSPGPAEYEQYF. The CDR3 DNA sequence: TGCGCCAGCAGCCCTGGCCCGGCTGAGTACGAGCAGTACTTC.